This record concerns one T cell receptor beta chain sequence. Germline V lookup: CDR1 LNHNV, CDR2 YYDKDF (reference sequence). The length of the CDR3 is 15 residues. Trimming at V came to 1 base and at J to 6 bases, leaving 6 bases not matched to a gene. Method: immunoSEQ multiplex PCR; TCRdb's copy keeps in-frame clones and lacks some. This sample carries around 230,000 clones, around 80% of them seen once, and the ten largest clones take more than 25%. This entry comes from a study of blood T cell repertoires in COVID-19. This TCR was sampled from a man aged 40-49 years with acute or convalescent COVID-19. This sequence joins TRBV15 and TRBJ2-1, with TRBD1 matching 7 bases. The sequenced sample consisted of peripheral blood. The CDR3 sequence: CATSRGEGAGNEQFF. The CDR3 coding sequence is TGTGCCACCAGCAGAGGCGAGGGGGCAGGCAATGAGCAGTTCTTC.